This T cell receptor (beta chain) came from a study of tumor and adjacent non-tumor tissue in lung cancer. At the level of the study: Patients were aged about 31 to 76, 9 to 10 men and about 5 women, stage I to III. Study-wide results and caveats: Patients with more diverse tumor TCRs had worse survival.

Germline V lookup: CDR1 PRHDT, CDR2 FYEKMQ (reference sequence). This CDR3 spans 13 amino acids. About this clonotype: The antigen is not known. The junction departs from the called germline gene at one end, perhaps through a read error.

No cell sorting was done before RNA was extracted from the tissue. Donors were chemotherapy-naive, newly diagnosed lung cancer surgical patients in China, August–late 2014. The library came from three nested PCR rounds adapted from ARM-PCR protocols. TCRdb re-called the multiplex PCR reads with MiXCR, one entry per CDR3 protein. This table holds 90,000 to 130,000 distinct CDR3 sequences, over 75% found once. This chain joins TRBV13 and TRBJ2-7; TRBD2 might be the D (5 bases). This receptor was obtained from a man in his 70s with non-small cell lung cancer. Sequencing was done on a sample of lung tumor tissue. The DNA of the CDR3 is TGTGCCAGGAGCTCAACCAAGGGAGACGAGCAGTACTTC. This sequence encodes CARSSTKGDEQYF. The full variable domain, with the rest looked up from reference TRBV13 and TRBJ2-7, is AAGVIQSPRHLIKEKRETATLKCYPIPRHDTVYWYQQGPGQDPQFLISFYEKMQSDKGSIPDRFSAQQFSDYHSELNMSSLELGDSALYFCARSSTKGDEQYFGPGTRLTVT.